Included here is one T cell receptor beta chain sequence, with context. The CDR3 has 15 amino acids. Germline V gene sequence: CDR1 LNHDA, CDR2 SQIVND (reference sequence). The V segment lost 5 bases and the J segment 3 bases; nucleotides outside the gene matches: 9. The entry originates in a study of blood T cell repertoires in COVID-19. Study at large: The study drew acute and convalescent COVID-19 samples from the United States, Italy and Spain. PBMCs, B-cell-depleted T cells, or T cells provided the cDNA or gDNA that made up the material.

In the authors' methods: Amplification from reference gene primers served as the basis for estimated nucleated cell counts. The data were produced by immunoSEQ multiplex PCR, yet TCRdb's version contains in-frame clones alone and is incomplete. The V and J calls and clone size come from that table; D and trimming were worked out from the DNA. The sample records 130,000 to 150,000 clones, roughly 90% being singletons. This chain joins TRBV19 and TRBJ1-1; 7 bases agree with TRBD1. This TCR was sampled from a man between 45 and 60 years old with active or convalescent COVID-19. Sequenced material: peripheral blood. Written as DNA, the CDR3 is TGTGCCAGTAGTCGGACAGGACCGACGTACACTGAAGCTTTCTTT. Amino acid sequence: CASSRTGPTYTEAFF.